The T cell receptor beta chain under discussion was sequenced for a study of shared clonotypes between healthy human individuals. Whole-study context: A donor's plate count was three for CD4 naive and three for CD4 memory; CD8 naive had two and CD8 memory one. Regarding the study as a whole: Non-shared clonotypes displayed generation probabilities falling below those of clonotypes present in all four donors.

Turning to this clone: What it binds is unknown.

The genomic DNA of each subset was split evenly across several immunoSEQ plates. Sequencing used immunoSEQ multiplex PCR; TCRdb keeps in-frame clones, though not all of them. The table has nearly 1,000,000 clones, about 80% seen once; the top ten hold around 1.5%. In germline, CDR1 is LGHNA, CDR2 YSLEER. The CDR3 spans 13 residues. V lost 0 bases, J lost 7 bases, and 9 bases lay in between. The sequence came from a man younger than 35 in good health. The chain employs TRBV4-3 and TRBJ2-5; D is possibly TRBD2 (6 bases). The specimen was memory CD4+ T cells sorted from blood. The subset here: CD45RA-negative fraction. This CDR3 is CASSQDTSLTQYF. CDR3 sequence (DNA): TGCGCCAGCAGCCAAGATACTAGCTTGACCCAGTACTTC.